This T cell receptor (beta chain) was identified during a study of T cell changes during pregnancy in multiple sclerosis. V lost 3 bases, J lost 1 base, and 7 bases lay in between. The CDR3 has 13 amino acids. Germline V gene data show CDR1 as MNHNY and CDR2 as SVGAGI (reference sequence). TCRdb keeps only in-frame clones here, not all; method: immunoSEQ multiplex PCR. This sample has fewer than 13,000 clones, with over 80% found just once. The rearrangement uses TRBV6-6 and TRBJ2-7, with D unclear. This TCR was recovered from a female donor in good health, enrolled as a control in a pregnancy study. This material consisted of CD8+ T cells from peripheral blood mononuclear cells, taken in the third trimester of pregnancy. The CDR3 protein is CASSYSTSYEQYF. The CDR3, as DNA: TGTGCCAGCAGTTATTCGACTTCCTACGAGCAGTACTTC.